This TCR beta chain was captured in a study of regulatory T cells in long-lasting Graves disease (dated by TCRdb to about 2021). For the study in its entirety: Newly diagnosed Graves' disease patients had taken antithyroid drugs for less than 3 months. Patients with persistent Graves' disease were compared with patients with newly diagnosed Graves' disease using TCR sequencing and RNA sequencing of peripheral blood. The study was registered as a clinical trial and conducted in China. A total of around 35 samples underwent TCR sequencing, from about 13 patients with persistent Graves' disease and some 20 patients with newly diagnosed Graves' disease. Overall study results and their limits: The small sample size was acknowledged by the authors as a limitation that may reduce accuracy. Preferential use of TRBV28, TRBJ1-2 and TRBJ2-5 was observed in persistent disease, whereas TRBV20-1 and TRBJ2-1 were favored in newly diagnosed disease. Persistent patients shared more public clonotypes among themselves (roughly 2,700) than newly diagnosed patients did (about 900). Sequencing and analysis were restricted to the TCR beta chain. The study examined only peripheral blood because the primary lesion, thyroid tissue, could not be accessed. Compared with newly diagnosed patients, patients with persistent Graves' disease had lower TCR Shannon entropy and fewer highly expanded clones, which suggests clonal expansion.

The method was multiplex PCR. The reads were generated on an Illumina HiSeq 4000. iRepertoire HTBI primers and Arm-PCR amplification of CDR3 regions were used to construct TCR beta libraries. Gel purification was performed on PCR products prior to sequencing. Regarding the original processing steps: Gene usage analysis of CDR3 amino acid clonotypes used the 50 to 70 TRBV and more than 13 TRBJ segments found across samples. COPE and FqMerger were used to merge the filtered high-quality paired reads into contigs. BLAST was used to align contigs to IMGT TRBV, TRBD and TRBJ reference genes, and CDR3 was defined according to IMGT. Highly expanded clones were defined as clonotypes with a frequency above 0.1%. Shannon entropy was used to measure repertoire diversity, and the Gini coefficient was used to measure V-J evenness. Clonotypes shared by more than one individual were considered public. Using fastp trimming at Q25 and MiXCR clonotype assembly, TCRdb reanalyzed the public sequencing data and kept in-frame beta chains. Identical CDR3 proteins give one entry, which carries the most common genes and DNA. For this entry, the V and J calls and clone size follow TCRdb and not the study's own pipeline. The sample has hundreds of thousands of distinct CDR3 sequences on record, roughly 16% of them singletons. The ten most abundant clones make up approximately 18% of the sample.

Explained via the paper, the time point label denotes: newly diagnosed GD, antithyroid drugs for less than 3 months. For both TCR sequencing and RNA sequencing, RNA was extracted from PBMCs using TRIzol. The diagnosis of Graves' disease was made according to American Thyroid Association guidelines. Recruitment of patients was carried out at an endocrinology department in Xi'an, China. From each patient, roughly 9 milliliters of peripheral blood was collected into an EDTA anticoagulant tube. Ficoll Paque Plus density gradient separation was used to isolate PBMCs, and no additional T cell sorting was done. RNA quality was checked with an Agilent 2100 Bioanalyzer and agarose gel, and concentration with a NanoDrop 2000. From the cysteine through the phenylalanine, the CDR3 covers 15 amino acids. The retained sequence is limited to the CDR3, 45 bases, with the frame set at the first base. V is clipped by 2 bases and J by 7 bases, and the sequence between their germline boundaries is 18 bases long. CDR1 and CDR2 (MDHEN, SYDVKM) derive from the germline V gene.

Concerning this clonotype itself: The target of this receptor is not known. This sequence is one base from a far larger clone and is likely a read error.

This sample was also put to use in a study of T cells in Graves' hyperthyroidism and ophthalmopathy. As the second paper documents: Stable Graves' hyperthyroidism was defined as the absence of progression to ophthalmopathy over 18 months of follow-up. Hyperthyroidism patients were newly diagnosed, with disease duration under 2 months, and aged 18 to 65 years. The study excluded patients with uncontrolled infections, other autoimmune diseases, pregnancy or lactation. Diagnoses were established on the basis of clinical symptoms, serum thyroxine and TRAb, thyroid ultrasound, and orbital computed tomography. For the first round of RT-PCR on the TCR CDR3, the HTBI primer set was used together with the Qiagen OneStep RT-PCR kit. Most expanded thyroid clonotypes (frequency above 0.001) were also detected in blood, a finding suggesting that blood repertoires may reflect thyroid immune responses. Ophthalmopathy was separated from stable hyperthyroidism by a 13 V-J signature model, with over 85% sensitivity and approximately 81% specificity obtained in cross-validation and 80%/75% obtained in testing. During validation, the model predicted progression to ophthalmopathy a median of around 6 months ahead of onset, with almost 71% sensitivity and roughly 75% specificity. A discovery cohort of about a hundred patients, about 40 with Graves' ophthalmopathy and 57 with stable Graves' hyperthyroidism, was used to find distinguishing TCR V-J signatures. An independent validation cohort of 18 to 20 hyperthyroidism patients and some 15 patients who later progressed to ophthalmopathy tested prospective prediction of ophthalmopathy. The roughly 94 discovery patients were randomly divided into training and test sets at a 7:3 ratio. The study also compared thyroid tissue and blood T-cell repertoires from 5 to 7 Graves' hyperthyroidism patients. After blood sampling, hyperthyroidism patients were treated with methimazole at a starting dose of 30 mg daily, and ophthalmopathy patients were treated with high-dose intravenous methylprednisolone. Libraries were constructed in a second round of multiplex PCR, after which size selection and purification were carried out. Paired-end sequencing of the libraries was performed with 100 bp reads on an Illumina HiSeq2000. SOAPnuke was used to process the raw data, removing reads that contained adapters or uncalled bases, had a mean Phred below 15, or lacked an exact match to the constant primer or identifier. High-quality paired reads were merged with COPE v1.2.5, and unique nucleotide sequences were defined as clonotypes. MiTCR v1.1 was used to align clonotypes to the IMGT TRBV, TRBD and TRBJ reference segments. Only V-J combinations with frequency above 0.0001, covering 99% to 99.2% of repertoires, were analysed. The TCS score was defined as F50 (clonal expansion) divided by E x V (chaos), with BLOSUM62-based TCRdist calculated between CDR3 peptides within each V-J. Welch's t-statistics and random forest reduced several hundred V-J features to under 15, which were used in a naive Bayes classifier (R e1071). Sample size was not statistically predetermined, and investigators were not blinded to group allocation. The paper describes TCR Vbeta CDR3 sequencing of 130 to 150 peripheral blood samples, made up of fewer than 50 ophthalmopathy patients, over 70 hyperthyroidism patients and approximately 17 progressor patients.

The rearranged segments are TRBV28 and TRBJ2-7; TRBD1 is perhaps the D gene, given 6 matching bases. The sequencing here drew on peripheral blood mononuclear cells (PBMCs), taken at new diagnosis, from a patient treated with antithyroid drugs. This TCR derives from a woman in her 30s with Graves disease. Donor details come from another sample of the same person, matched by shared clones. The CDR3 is CASSLGTSVYNEQYF. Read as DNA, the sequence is TGTGCCAGCAGTTTAGGGACATCGGTCTACAATGAGCAGTACTTC.